The T cell receptor beta chain under discussion was sequenced for a study of T cell changes during pregnancy in multiple sclerosis. Trimming stripped 3 bases from V and 3 bases from J, with 12 bases between. The CDR3 has 15 amino acids. Germline V lookup: CDR1 KGHSH, CDR2 LQKENI. Repertoires were generated with immunoSEQ multiplex PCR, while TCRdb's copy carries only in-frame clones and drops some. The sample lists under 70,000 clones, about 90% occurring once. This TCR came from a female donor with multiple sclerosis, enrolled in a pregnancy study. V usage is TRBV18 and J usage is TRBJ1-5, with D possibly matching TRBD1 (5 bases). Specimen: CD4+ T cells from peripheral blood mononuclear cells, collected after pregnancy. The CDR3 DNA reads TGTGCCAGCTCACCCCGAACAGGCCCCAATCAGCCCCAGCATTTT. It yields the protein CASSPRTGPNQPQHF. Looking up the rest from reference TRBV18 and TRBJ1-5 gives the full variable domain: NAGVMQNPRHLVRRRGQEARLRCSPMKGHSHVYWYRQLPEEGLKFMVYLQKENIIDESGMPKERFSAEFPKEGPSILRIQQVVRGDSAAYFCASSPRTGPNQPQHFGDGTRLSIL.